These 13 T cell receptor beta chains were sequenced from one sample in a study of tumor-infiltrating lymphocytes in localized non-small cell lung cancer. Only in-frame clones appear in the TCRdb table, and some are missing; sequencing was by immunoSEQ multiplex PCR. The data contain about 8,400 clones, roughly 80% of them seen just once; the ten biggest clones take up 13%. Specimen: uninvolved lung tissue not adjacent to the tumor. Every receptor here comes from a human donor with non-small cell lung cancer.

The chain has TRBV28 and TRBJ1-2; TRBD1 is a possible D gene (5 bases). The V gene lost 3 bases and the J gene lost 2 bases, with 16 bases spanning the gap. The length of the CDR3 is 16 residues. Germline V gives CDR1 MDHEN, CDR2 SYDVKM. Here the CDR3 reads CASSLWEGTANYGYTF. In DNA form, the CDR3 reads TGTGCCAGCAGTTTGTGGGAGGGGACGGCCAACTATGGCTACACCTTC.

V is TRBV27 and J is TRBJ2-5; TRBD1 matches 7 bases. V shed 5 bases and J 0 bases; nucleotides not matched to a gene: 6. The V gene's germline CDR1 is MNHEY and CDR2 SMNVEV (reference sequence). This CDR3 contains 15 residues. The CDR3 DNA is TGTGCCAGCAGTCGGACGACAGGGTACCAAGAGACCCAGTACTTC. Residues: CASSRTTGYQETQYF.

This chain uses TRBV9 with TRBJ2-3; no clear D. CDR3 length: 13 amino acids. Trimming left V 2 bases short and J 5 bases short, with 9 bases between. Germline values: CDR1 SGDLS, CDR2 YYNGEE. The CDR3 DNA reads as TGTGCCAGCAGCGTGGAACCCTTAGATACGCAGTATTTT. Translation: CASSVEPLDTQYF.

The rearrangement joins TRBV16 to TRBJ2-3, with no clear D. This CDR3 contains 14 residues. Germline-derived CDR1 and CDR2 are KGHSY and FQNENV. V lost 4 bases to trimming and J lost 0 bases, with 8 bases between them. CDR3 amino acids: CASSRYTSTDTQYF. DNA for the CDR3: TGTGCCAGCAGCCGATATACCAGCACAGATACGCAGTATTTT.

The V call is TRBV7-2, the J call TRBJ2-1; 12 bases are a match to TRBD2. The V and J ends lost 1 base and 13 bases, in that order; junction bases with no gene match: 5. CDR1 is SGHTA, CDR2 FQGNSA, per germline. The CDR3 sequence is 14 residues long. The CDR3 spells CASSLEWTSGKQFF. The CDR3 DNA reads TGTGCCAGCAGCTTAGAATGGACTAGCGGGAAACAGTTCTTC.

This chain uses TRBV10-3 with TRBJ2-4; D might be TRBD1 (5 bases). The V end lost 0 bases, the J end lost 5 bases, and 11 bases lay between the germline ends. The CDR3 contains 15 residues. Germline assignment: CDR1 ENHRY and CDR2 SYGVKD. CDR3 sequence: CAISESIAGQNIQYF. The CDR3 DNA follows: TGTGCCATCAGTGAGTCGATCGCAGGGCAAAACATTCAGTACTTC.

The chain uses TRBV2 and TRBJ1-5; D is ambiguous. With 6 bases removed from V and 3 bases from J, the gap between germline ends came to 9 bases. The CDR3 contains 13 residues. Per the germline V gene, CDR1 is SNHLY and CDR2 is FYNNEI. The CDR3 loop reads CASRGSPNQPQHF. For the CDR3, the DNA is TGTGCCAGCAGGGGTTCACCCAATCAGCCCCAGCATTTT.

Concerning this clone itself: Its ends do not fully match the called genes, so a read error is possible. The rearrangement uses TRBV6-1 and TRBJ2-7, with 7 nucleotides matching TRBD1. The germline CDR1 and CDR2 sequences are MNHNS and SASEGT. This CDR3 is built from 11 residues. The CDR3 here is CASSWTGRMFF. The CDR3 bases are TGTGCCAGCAGTTGGACAGGCCGTATGTTCTTC.

V is TRBV27 and J is TRBJ2-2, with D hard to call. V lost 4 bases and J lost 4, with 13 bases in between. This CDR3 region has 15 residues. Germline V gene lookup returns CDR1 MNHEY and CDR2 SMNVEV (reference sequence). This CDR3 is CASSSPPSGTGELFF. The DNA of the CDR3 is TGTGCCAGCAGTTCCCCTCCCTCGGGCACCGGGGAGCTGTTTTTT.

This chain connects TRBV7-9 to TRBJ1-1; 7 bases align to TRBD1. Trimming took 4 bases from V and 6 from J; bases not matched to a gene: 2. CDR3 length equals 12 residues. Germline V gene data show CDR1 as SEHNR and CDR2 as FQNEAQ (reference sequence). The CDR3 loop is CASSWDSPEAFF. CDR3 DNA: TGTGCCAGCAGCTGGGACAGCCCTGAAGCTTTCTTT.

The chain has TRBV15 and TRBJ1-2; D possibly corresponds to TRBD1 (5 bases). Germline CDR1 is LNHNV and CDR2 is YYDKDF (reference sequence). The CDR3 covers 16 residues. Trimming shortened V by 1 base and J by 2 bases, and 14 bases separated the two germline ends. CDR3 sequence (DNA): TGTGCCACCAGCAGAGTTTTAGGGACGCCAAACTATGGCTACACCTTC. It is translated as CATSRVLGTPNYGYTF.

This chain joins TRBV9 and TRBJ2-2, with 10 bases aligning to TRBD2. Germline V gene lookup returns CDR1 SGDLS and CDR2 YYNGEE. This CDR3 has 17 amino acids. V dropped 0 bases and J dropped 7; count of bases not matched to a gene: 9. CDR3 in amino acids: CASSVGVSGRGGGELFF. As DNA, the CDR3 is TGTGCCAGCAGCGTAGGCGTAAGCGGGAGGGGCGGCGGGGAGCTGTTTTTT.

This clone is medium-sized in the sample. The chain couples TRBV7-2 to TRBJ2-3; 9 positions agree with TRBD2. The CDR3 is made up of 15 amino acids. Trimming cost V 5 bases and J 0 bases; bases outside gene matches: 3. From germline, CDR1 is SGHTA and CDR2 FQGNSA. The CDR3 nucleotides read TGTGCCAGCAGCCCAACTAGCGGGAGCACAGATACGCAGTATTTT. It encodes CASSPTSGSTDTQYF.